The 4 T cell receptor beta chains presented below share a single source sample, sequenced in a study of PD-L1 blockade in urothelial cancer. Clones were read by immunoSEQ multiplex PCR, and TCRdb kept only the in-frame ones, dropping some. Here the sample spans some 41,000 clones, approximately 88% being singletons. The material sequenced was PBMCs, taken around atezolizumab (anti-PD-L1) treatment. These receptors were obtained from a man at least 80 years old with urothelial cancer.

The rearrangement joins TRBV30 to TRBJ1-2, with TRBD1 matching over 9 bases. V shed 2 bases and J 4 bases; nucleotides not matched to a gene: 8. The CDR3 consists of 15 residues. Germline V gene data show CDR1 as GTSNPN and CDR2 as SVGIG (reference sequence). The CDR3 DNA reads TGTGCCTGGAGTCCGACGACAGGGGGGACCTATGGCTACACCTTC. Its translation: CAWSPTTGGTYGYTF.

This rearrangement joins TRBV6-4 to TRBJ2-7; D gene uncertain. The length of the CDR3 is 12 residues. Deletions cut 2 bases from V and 10 bases from J, with 12 bases between. The germline V gene encodes CDR1 MRHNA and CDR2 SNTAGT. CDR3 sequence reads: CASSDGEGQQYF. CDR3 DNA: TGTGCCAGCAGTGACGGAGAAGGCCAACAGTACTTC.

This chain connects TRBV10-2 to TRBJ2-1; TRBD2 agrees at 12 bases. Germline V lookup: CDR1 WSHSY, CDR2 SAAADI. This CDR3 has 17 residues. Losses at the gene ends were 6 bases for V and 3 bases for J; bases not matched to a gene: 9. The CDR3 sequence: CASSPTSGSEFYNEQFF. Written as DNA, the CDR3 is TGCGCCAGCAGCCCGACTAGCGGGAGCGAGTTCTACAATGAGCAGTTCTTC.

J is TRBJ2-7 and V is TRBV5-8; maybe TRBD2 (7 bases). V lost 1 base and J lost 2, with 19 bases in between. This CDR3 contains 17 residues. The germline V gene has CDR1 SGHTS and CDR2 YDEGEE. CDR3 nucleotide sequence: TGTGCCAGCAGCTTGATGGGGGGGCGGGGACACGCCTACGAGCAGTACTTC. Its protein is CASSLMGGRGHAYEQYF.